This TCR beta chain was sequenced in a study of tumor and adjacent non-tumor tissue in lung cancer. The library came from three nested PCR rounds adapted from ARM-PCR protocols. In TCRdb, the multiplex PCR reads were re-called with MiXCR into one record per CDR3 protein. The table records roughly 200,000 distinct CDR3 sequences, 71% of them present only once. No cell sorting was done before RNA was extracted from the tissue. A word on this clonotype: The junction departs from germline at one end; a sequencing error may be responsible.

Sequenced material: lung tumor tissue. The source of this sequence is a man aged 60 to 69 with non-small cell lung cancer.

This CDR3 is CAGSLDILYHSYEQFF. The CDR3 coding sequence is TGCGCCGGCAGCTTAGATATCCTCTACCACTCCTACGAGCAGTTCTTC. The genes are TRBV11-2 and TRBJ2-7; no clear D gene. The J call may be mistaken, given a closer DNA end match to TRBJ2-1. CDR3 length: 16 amino acids. Germline CDR1 reads SGHAT; CDR2 reads FQNNGV.